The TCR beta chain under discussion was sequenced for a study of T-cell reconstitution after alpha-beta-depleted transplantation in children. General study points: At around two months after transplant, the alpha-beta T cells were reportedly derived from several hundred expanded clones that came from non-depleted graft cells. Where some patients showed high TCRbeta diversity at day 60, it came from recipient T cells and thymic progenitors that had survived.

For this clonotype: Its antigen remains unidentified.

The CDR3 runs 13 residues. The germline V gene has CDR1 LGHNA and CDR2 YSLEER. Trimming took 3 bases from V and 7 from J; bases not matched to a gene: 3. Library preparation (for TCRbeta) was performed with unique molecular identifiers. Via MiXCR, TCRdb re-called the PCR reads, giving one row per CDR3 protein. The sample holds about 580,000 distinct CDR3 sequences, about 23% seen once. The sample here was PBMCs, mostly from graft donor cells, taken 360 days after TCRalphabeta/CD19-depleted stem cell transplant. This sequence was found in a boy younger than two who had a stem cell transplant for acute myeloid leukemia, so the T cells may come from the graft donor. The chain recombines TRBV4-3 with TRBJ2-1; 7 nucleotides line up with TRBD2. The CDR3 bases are TGCGCCAGCAGCCACGCGGGGGATAATGAGCAGTTCTTC. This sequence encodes CASSHAGDNEQFF.